This TCR beta chain was found in a study of T cells in Graves' hyperthyroidism and ophthalmopathy. The germline CDR1 and CDR2 sequences are LNHDA and SQIVND (reference sequence). V dropped 4 bases and J dropped 4 bases, with 24 bases sitting between them. This CDR3 has 18 residues. Template material for amplifying TCR beta CDR3 regions consisted of RNA transcripts. First-round RT-PCR with HTBI primers amplified the TCR CDR3 region. Using its own MiXCR run on the multiplex PCR reads, TCRdb lists one record per CDR3 protein. The data contain hundreds of thousands of distinct CDR3 sequences, approximately 14% of them seen just once; the ten biggest clones take up around an eighth.

V is TRBV19 and J is TRBJ2-3, with D possibly being TRBD2 (5 bases). The clonotype originates from a woman under 30 with Graves' hyperthyroidism. Sequencing was carried out using blood. CDR3 bases: TGTGCCAGTAGTAATTGGGCGGGCCCGGTCACTGACTCAGATACGCAGTATTTT. This encodes CASSNWAGPVTDSDTQYF.